The next 12 T cell receptor beta chains were all read from a single sample in a study of graft-versus-host responses after intestinal transplantation. What these receptors recognize is not known. Method: immunoSEQ multiplex PCR; TCRdb's copy keeps in-frame clones and lacks some. There are around 97,000 clones in the sample; 75% to 95% occur only once, and over 0.15% lies in the top ten. Source: unstimulated CD4+ T cells sorted from spleen or lymph node cells, taken before transplant. The source of these receptors is a human donor who was the organ donor for an intestinal transplant.

V and J are TRBV6-6 and TRBJ2-7; 9 nucleotides line up with TRBD1. V was pared by 5 bases and J by 3 bases, with 2 bases of the junction left unmatched. CDR3 size: 13 residues. Germline V gene data show CDR1 as MNHNY and CDR2 as SVGAGI (reference sequence). The CDR3 sequence is CASSRTGVYEQYF. The CDR3 nucleotides read TGTGCCAGCAGTCGGACAGGGGTCTACGAGCAGTACTTC.

This rearrangement joins TRBV5-6 to TRBJ1-1; D unclear. The V end lost 1 base, the J end lost 0 bases, and 7 bases lay between the germline ends. There are 14 residues in the CDR3. Germline V CDR1 and CDR2: SGHDT, YYEEEE. The CDR3 region has the DNA TGTGCCAGCAGCTTGAACGGGATGAACACTGAAGCTTTCTTT. This codes for CASSLNGMNTEAFF.

The genes are TRBV7-2 and TRBJ1-4, with D possibly being TRBD1 (5 bases). The CDR3 consists of 12 residues. V shed 4 bases and J shed 7 bases, with 7 bases lying between them. Germline assignment: CDR1 SGHTA and CDR2 FQGNSA. The CDR3 loop is CASSWGREKLFF. The DNA for the CDR3 is TGTGCCAGCAGCTGGGGCCGTGAAAAACTGTTTTTT.

V is TRBV10-3 and J is TRBJ2-7, with 9 bases lining up with TRBD1. CDR1 is ENHRY, CDR2 SYGVKD, per germline. V shed 2 bases and J 2 bases; nucleotides not matched to a gene: 4. The CDR3 is 15 residues long. Here the CDR3 reads CAISETGQGPYEQYF. The CDR3 nucleotides are TGTGCCATCAGTGAGACTGGACAGGGGCCCTACGAGCAGTACTTC.

The chain carries TRBV30 and TRBJ1-1, with a possible D match to TRBD1 (6 bases). The CDR3 runs to 13 residues. Trimming removed 3 bases at V and 1 base at J, with 9 bases between. The germline gives CDR1 GTSNPN, CDR2 SVGIG (reference sequence). CDR3 loop: CAWRYRANTEAFF. The DNA of the CDR3 is TGTGCCTGGAGGTACAGGGCGAACACTGAAGCTTTCTTT.

This chain uses TRBV10-2 with TRBJ2-5; D may be TRBD2 (7 bases). Germline-derived CDR1 and CDR2 are WSHSY and SAAADI. The V gene lost 7 bases and the J gene lost 0 bases, with 30 bases spanning the gap. This CDR3 comprises 20 residues. In DNA form, the CDR3 reads TGCGCCAGCACGCGGATTAGGGGGACTGGGGGGGGAAAGTACCAAGAGACCCAGTACTTC. It yields the protein CASTRIRGTGGGKYQETQYF.

This sequence joins TRBV7-3 and TRBJ2-5; 12 nucleotides agree with TRBD2. The ends lost 5 bases at V and 5 bases at J; junction bases unmatched: 12. The CDR3 covers 17 residues. The germline V gene has CDR1 SGHTA and CDR2 FQGTGA. CDR3: CASSPHRLAGGPETQYF. Written as DNA, the CDR3 is TGTGCCAGCAGCCCCCATCGGCTAGCGGGGGGGCCGGAGACCCAGTACTTC.

The chain combines TRBV2 with TRBJ2-1; perhaps TRBD2 as D (6 bases). CDR3 length: 17 amino acids. The germline V gene has CDR1 SNHLY and CDR2 FYNNEI. V shed 5 bases and J shed 0 bases, with 17 bases lying between them. In nucleotides, the CDR3 is TGTGCCAGCAGTCACAAGGCCGGGACTTCCTCCTACAATGAGCAGTTCTTC. Translated: CASSHKAGTSSYNEQFF.

This chain uses TRBV27 with TRBJ1-2; possibly TRBD1 for D (6 bases). Germline-derived CDR1 and CDR2 are MNHEY and SMNVEV (reference sequence). The CDR3 totals 14 residues. Between the trimmed V and J ends, which lost 3 bases and 4 bases, there was a span of 12 bases. Here the CDR3 reads CASSFGRGIYGYTF. The CDR3 DNA reads as TGTGCCAGCAGTTTCGGCAGGGGAATCTATGGCTACACCTTC.

The CDR3 spells CSVEKQGARKKLFF. Here the CDR3 DNA reads TGCAGCGTCGAAAAACAGGGGGCGCGGAAAAAACTGTTTTTT. V is TRBV29-1 and J is TRBJ1-4, with 9 nucleotides matching TRBD1. The CDR3 sequence is 14 residues long. Germline V lookup: CDR1 SQVTM, CDR2 ANQGSEA. Losses at the gene ends were 6 bases for V and 9 bases for J; bases not matched to a gene: 11.

A single count supports this clone. V usage is TRBV6-1 and J usage is TRBJ2-1; TRBD1 matches 10 bases. The CDR3 sequence is 15 residues long. Germline V gene sequence: CDR1 MNHNS, CDR2 SASEGT. The V and J ends lost 7 bases and 4 bases, in that order; junction bases with no gene match: 7. CDR3 loop: CASTDRGPRYNEQFF. Here the CDR3 DNA reads TGTGCCAGCACTGACAGGGGGCCCCGATACAATGAGCAGTTCTTC.

The chain recombines TRBV7-3 with TRBJ2-7, with TRBD2 matching 10 bases. The CDR3 is made up of 16 amino acids. CDR1 and CDR2 (germline): SGHTA, FQGTGA. Losses at the gene ends were 1 base for V and 2 bases for J; bases not matched to a gene: 5. The chain's CDR3 is CASSLIPLAGAYEQYF. For the CDR3, the DNA is TGTGCCAGCAGCTTAATCCCCCTAGCGGGAGCCTACGAGCAGTACTTC.